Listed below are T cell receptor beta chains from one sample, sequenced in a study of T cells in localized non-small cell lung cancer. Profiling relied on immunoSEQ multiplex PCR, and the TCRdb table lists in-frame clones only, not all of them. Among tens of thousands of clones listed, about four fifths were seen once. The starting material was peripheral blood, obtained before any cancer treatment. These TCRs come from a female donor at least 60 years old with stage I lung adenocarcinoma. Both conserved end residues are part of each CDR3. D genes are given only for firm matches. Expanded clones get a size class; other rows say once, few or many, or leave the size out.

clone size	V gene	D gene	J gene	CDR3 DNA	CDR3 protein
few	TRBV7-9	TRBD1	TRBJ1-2	TGTGCCAGCAGCTTGGTTGCAGGACAGGGACATGGCTACACCTTC	CASSLVAGQGHGYTF
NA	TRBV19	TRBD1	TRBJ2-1	TGTGCCAGTAGTACCCAGGGACAGTACTACAATGAGCAGTTCTTC	CASSTQGQYYNEQFF
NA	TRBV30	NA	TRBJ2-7	TGTGCCTGGAGTGTACGGAGGCAGGGCGACTACGAGCAGTACTTC	CAWSVRRQGDYEQYF
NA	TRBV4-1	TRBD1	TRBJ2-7	TGCGCCAGCAGACAAGGACAGGGGGCAGCCTACGAGCAGTACTTC	CASRQGQGAAYEQYF
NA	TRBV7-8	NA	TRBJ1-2	TGTGCCAGCAGCCAAATAACAGGGTGGTCCTATGGCTACACCTTC	CASSQITGWSYGYTF
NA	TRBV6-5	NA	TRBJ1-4	TGTGCCAGCAGTTTTAATCGGGCTAATGAAAAACTGTTTTTT	CASSFNRANEKLFF
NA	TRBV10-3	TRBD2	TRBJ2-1	TGTGCCATCAGTGAGACTAGCGGGGACTACTTGGAGCAGTTCTTC	CAISETSGDYLEQFF
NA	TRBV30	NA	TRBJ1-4	TGTGCCTGGAGTATAGACAGGTCTGAAAAACTGTTTTTT	CAWSIDRSEKLFF
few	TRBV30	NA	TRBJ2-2	TGTGCCTGGAGTGTACTGCGGACAGCAAGGGGGACCGGGGAGCTGTTTTTT	CAWSVLRTARGTGELFF
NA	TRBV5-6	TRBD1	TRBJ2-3	TGTGCCAGCAGCCTACGGACAGGGGGTAACACAGATACGCAGTATTTT	CASSLRTGGNTDTQYF
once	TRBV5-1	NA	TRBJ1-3	TGCGCCAGCAGCTTGGAATTTTTCCGTTTTGCTCCATATTTT	CASSLEFFRFAPYF
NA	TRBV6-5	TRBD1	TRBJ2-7	TGTGCCAGCAGTTACCAAGGACAGGGATCGGTGGAGCAGTACTTC	CASSYQGQGSVEQYF
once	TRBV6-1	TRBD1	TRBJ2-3	TGTGCCAGCAGGAGACAGGGTGGCACAGATACGCAGTATTTT	CASRRQGGTDTQYF
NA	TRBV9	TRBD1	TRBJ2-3	TGTGCCAGCAGCGATAACTCAGGGGGAGATACGCAGTATTTT	CASSDNSGGDTQYF
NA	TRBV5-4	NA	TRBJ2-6	TGTGCCAGCAGCGTATTGATGGCCGGGGCCAACGTCCTGACTTTC	CASSVLMAGANVLTF
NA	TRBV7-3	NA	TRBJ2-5	TGTGCCAGCAGCTTAGACCCAACTAGGCCGGAGACCCAGTACTTC	CASSLDPTRPETQYF
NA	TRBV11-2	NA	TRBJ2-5	TGTGCCAGCAGCTTCGATGAGACCCAGTACTTC	CASSFDETQYF
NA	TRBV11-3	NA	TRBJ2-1	TGTGCCAGCAGCCCGATTTCAGGGCACAATGAGCAGTTCTTC	CASSPISGHNEQFF
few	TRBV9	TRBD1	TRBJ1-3	TGTGCCAGCAGCCCATCCTCGGACAGGGCAACTGGAAACACCATATATTTT	CASSPSSDRATGNTIYF
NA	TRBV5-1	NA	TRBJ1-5	TGCGCCAGCAGCTTGGTAGGGGGCAATCAGCCCCAGCATTTT	CASSLVGGNQPQHF
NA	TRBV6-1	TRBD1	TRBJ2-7	TGTGCCAGCAACAGGGGGACAACCTACGAGCAGTACTTC	CASNRGTTYEQYF
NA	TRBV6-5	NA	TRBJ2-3	TGTGCCAGCAGCAATAGCGGACTCACAGATACGCAGTATTTT	CASSNSGLTDTQYF
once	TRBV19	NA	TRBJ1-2	TGTGCCAGTAGTAGTCGATTCTCTAACTATGGCTACACCTTC	CASSSRFSNYGYTF
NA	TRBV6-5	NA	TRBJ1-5	TGTGCCAGCAGTTACAGGCGGTATCAGCCCCAGCATTTT	CASSYRRYQPQHF
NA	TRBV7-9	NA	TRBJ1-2	TGTGCCAGCAGCTTGGACGTGCCCGGTGGCTACACCTTC	CASSLDVPGGYTF
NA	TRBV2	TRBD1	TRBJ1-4	TGTGCCAGCAGTCCGCCGGGACAGGGGGCAGGAAAACTGTTTTTT	CASSPPGQGAGKLFF
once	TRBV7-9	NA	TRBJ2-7	TGTGCCAGCAGCCGAAGAGGGAGCGGGACAACCAGGAACGAGCAGTACTTC	CASSRRGSGTTRNEQYF